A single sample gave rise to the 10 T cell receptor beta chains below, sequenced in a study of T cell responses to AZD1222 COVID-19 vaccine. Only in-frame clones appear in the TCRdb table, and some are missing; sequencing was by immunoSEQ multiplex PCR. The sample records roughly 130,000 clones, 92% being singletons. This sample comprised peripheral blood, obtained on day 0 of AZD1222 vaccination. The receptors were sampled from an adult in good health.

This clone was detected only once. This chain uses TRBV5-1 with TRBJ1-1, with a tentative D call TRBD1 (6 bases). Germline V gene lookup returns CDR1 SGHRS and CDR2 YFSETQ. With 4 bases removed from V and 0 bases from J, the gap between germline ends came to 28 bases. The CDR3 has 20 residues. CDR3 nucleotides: TGCGCCAGCAGCCATGGTGGGACAAAATCCCTCCCGGCAATGAACACTGAAGCTTTCTTT. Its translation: CASSHGGTKSLPAMNTEAFF.

The CDR3 nucleotides read TGTGCCAGCTCACCACGACTGAACACTGAAGCTTTCTTT. It specifies CASSPRLNTEAFF. The chain couples TRBV18 to TRBJ1-1; no clear D. Per the germline V gene, CDR1 is KGHSH and CDR2 is LQKENI. V was pared by 1 base and J by 0 bases, with 3 bases between. CDR3 size: 13 residues.

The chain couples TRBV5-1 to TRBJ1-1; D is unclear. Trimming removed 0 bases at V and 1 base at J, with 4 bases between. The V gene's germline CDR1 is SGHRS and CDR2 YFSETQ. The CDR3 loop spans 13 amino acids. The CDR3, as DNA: TGCGCCAGCAGCTTGGGGGCGAACACTGAAGCTTTCTTT. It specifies CASSLGANTEAFF.

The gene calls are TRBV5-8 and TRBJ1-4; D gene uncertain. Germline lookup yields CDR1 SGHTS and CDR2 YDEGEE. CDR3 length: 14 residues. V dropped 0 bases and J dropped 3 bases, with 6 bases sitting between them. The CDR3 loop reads CASSLADPNEKLFF. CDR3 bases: TGTGCCAGCAGCTTGGCTGATCCTAATGAAAAACTGTTTTTT.

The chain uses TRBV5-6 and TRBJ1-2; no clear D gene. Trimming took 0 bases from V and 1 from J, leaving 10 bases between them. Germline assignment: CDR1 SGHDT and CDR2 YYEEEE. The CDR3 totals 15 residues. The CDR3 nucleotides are TGTGCCAGCAGCTTGGGGGAGAATAGTAACTATGGCTACACCTTC. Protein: CASSLGENSNYGYTF.

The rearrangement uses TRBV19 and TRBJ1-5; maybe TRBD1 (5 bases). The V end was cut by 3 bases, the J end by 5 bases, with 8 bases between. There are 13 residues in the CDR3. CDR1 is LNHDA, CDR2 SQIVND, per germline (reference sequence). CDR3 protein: CASSIRGDQPQHF. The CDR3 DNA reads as TGTGCCAGTAGTATTAGGGGTGATCAGCCCCAGCATTTT. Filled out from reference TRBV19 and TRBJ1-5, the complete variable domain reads DGGITQSPKYLFRKEGQNVTLSCEQNLNHDAMYWYRQDPGQGLRLIYYSQIVNDFQKGDIAEGYSVSREKKESFPLTVTSAQKNPTAFYLCASSIRGDQPQHFGDGTRLSIL.

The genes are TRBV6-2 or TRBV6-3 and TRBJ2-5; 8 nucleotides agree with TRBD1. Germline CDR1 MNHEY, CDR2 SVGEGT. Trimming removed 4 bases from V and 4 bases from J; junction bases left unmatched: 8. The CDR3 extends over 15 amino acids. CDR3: CASSSPSTGAETQYF. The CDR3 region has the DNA TGTGCCAGCAGTTCCCCATCGACAGGGGCAGAGACCCAGTACTTC.

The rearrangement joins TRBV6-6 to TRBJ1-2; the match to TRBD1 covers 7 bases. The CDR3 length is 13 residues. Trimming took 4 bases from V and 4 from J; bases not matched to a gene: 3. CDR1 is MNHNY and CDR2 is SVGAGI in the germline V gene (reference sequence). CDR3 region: CASSSDRVYGYTF. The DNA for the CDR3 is TGTGCCAGCAGTTCCGACAGGGTCTATGGCTACACCTTC.

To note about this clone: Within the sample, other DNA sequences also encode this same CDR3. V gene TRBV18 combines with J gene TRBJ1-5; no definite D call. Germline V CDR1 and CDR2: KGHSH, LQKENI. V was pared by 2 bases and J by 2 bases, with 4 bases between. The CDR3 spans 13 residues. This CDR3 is CASSPGGNQPQHF. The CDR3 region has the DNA TGTGCCAGCTCACCAGGAGGCAATCAGCCCCAGCATTTT.

The CDR3 reads CASSKSGVNEQFF. The CDR3 DNA follows: TGTGCCAGCAGCAAGTCGGGGGTCAATGAGCAGTTCTTC. The chain joins TRBV21-1 to TRBJ2-1; the DNA was not compared with TRBD2, the D call given in the table. TRBV21-1 is given as a pseudogene. The CDR3 loop spans 13 amino acids.